These T cell receptor beta chains were read from a single sample in a study of blood T cell repertoires in COVID-19. Data came from immunoSEQ multiplex PCR; TCRdb stores just in-frame clones and leaves some out. The data hold around 150,000 clones, with about 74% observed a single time. The source material was peripheral blood. These receptors were obtained from a man aged 50 to 59 with acute or convalescent COVID-19. Each CDR3 is given with its conserved first and last residue. Fields, in order: V gene, D gene, J gene, clone size, CDR3 DNA, CDR3 protein. D genes are given only for firm matches. Clone size is given for some rows only: seen once, a few or many times, or a class if the clone is expanded.

>TRBV24-1|NA|TRBJ2-5|NA
TGTGCCACCAGTGATGCCAAACTACGAGAGACCCAGTACTTC
CATSDAKLRETQYF
>TRBV25-1|NA|TRBJ2-5|NA
TGTGCCAGCAGTCGCCGCGGGGTCATAGAGACCCAGTACTTC
CASSRRGVIETQYF
>TRBV10-3|NA|TRBJ2-7|NA
TGTGCCATCAGCGTCGGTGGGCTCCCCTACGAGCAGTACTTC
CAISVGGLPYEQYF
>TRBV19|TRBD1|TRBJ2-3|NA
TGTGCCAGTAGTTTAGAGGGGGCCCTTTCCGGAGATACGCAGTATTTT
CASSLEGALSGDTQYF
>TRBV7-2|TRBD2|TRBJ2-5|NA
TGTGCCAGCAGCAGACTAGCGGAACAAGAGACCCAGTACTTC
CASSRLAEQETQYF
>TRBV4-1|NA|TRBJ1-3|few
TGCGCCAGCAGCCAACTGGACATGGGGTTTTCTGGAAACACCATATATTTT
CASSQLDMGFSGNTIYF
>TRBV19|NA|TRBJ1-2|NA
TGTGCCAGTAGCCCATTGGGGACAACAATTTCAAAGGATGGCTACACCTTC
CASSPLGTTISKDGYTF
>TRBV6-6|NA|TRBJ2-1|NA
TGTGCCAGCAGTGCCGTACAGGACCAGTTCTTC
CASSAVQDQFF
>TRBV15|NA|TRBJ2-3|NA
TGTGCCACCAGCAGCTCTGGCACAGATACGCAGTATTTT
CATSSSGTDTQYF
>TRBV5-1|TRBD1|TRBJ1-1|NA
TGCGCCAGCAGCCAGCAGGGACAGGTGAACACTGAAGCTTTCTTT
CASSQQGQVNTEAFF
>TRBV2|TRBD2|TRBJ2-1|NA
TGTGCCAGCATAGGGCTAGCGGGGTACAATGAGCAGTTCTTC
CASIGLAGYNEQFF
>TRBV24-1|NA|TRBJ2-2|NA
TGTGCCACCAGTGATCACAGGTCGGTAACCGGGGAGCTGTTTTTT
CATSDHRSVTGELFF
>TRBV10-3|TRBD1|TRBJ2-1|NA
TGTGCCATCAGTGAGGAGGGGGCGGATGAGCAGTTCTTC
CAISEEGADEQFF
>TRBV27|NA|TRBJ1-1|NA
TGTGCCACTCGACAGAGACCGAACACTGAAGCTTTCTTT
CATRQRPNTEAFF
>TRBV5-4|TRBD1|TRBJ1-1|NA
TGTGCCAGCAGCTGGGGACAGATGAACACTGAAGCTTTCTTT
CASSWGQMNTEAFF
>TRBV5-6|NA|TRBJ1-2|NA
TGTGCCAGCAGCTTGGGCCGGGGGACGGATGGCTACACCTTC
CASSLGRGTDGYTF
>TRBV27|NA|TRBJ1-2|NA
TGTGCCAGCCTCCCGGGGGGAGGGGTCTATGGCTACACCTTC
CASLPGGGVYGYTF
>TRBV15|TRBD2|TRBJ2-7|few
TGTGCCACCAGCCTACTAGCGGGGGGGCTCTACGAGCAGTACTTC
CATSLLAGGLYEQYF
>TRBV5-1|TRBD2|TRBJ2-1|once
TGCGCCAGCAGTCCTGGGACTAGCGGGGGCTACTCGAGCTCCTACAATGAGCAGTTCTTC
CASSPGTSGGYSSSYNEQFF
>TRBV18|NA|TRBJ1-1|few
TGTGCCAGCTCACCACCGATCGGTTTGGGGGCGGGGAACACTGAAGCTTTCTTT
CASSPPIGLGAGNTEAFF
>TRBV5-4|TRBD2|TRBJ2-3|NA
TGTGCCAGCAGTGATGGACTAGCGGGGTTGCAGTATTTT
CASSDGLAGLQYF
>TRBV7-9|TRBD1|TRBJ1-4|NA
TGTGCCAGCAAAATCAGACAGGGCTCAGATGAAAAACTGTTTTTT
CASKIRQGSDEKLFF
>TRBV5-1|NA|TRBJ1-1|NA
TGCGCCAGCAGCTTGTCTACCCCCGTGAACACTGAAGCTTTCTTT
CASSLSTPVNTEAFF
>TRBV4-1|NA|TRBJ1-1|NA
TGCGCCAGCAGCCAAGATCAGGCGCCTAACACTGAAGCTTTCTTT
CASSQDQAPNTEAFF
>TRBV4-1|TRBD1|TRBJ1-2|few
TGCGCCAGCAGCCCGACAGGGTTGAATGGCTACACCTTC
CASSPTGLNGYTF
>TRBV5-1|TRBD1|TRBJ2-5|NA
TGCGCCAGCAGTTGGGACAGATCACAAGAGACCCAGTACTTC
CASSWDRSQETQYF